What follows are 20 T cell receptor beta chains derived from one specimen sequenced in a study of T cell responses to AZD1222 COVID-19 vaccine. The repertoire was sequenced with immunoSEQ multiplex PCR; TCRdb's copy has only in-frame clones and lacks some. Altogether approximately 210,000 clones are present, 90% to 95% being singletons, with the ten largest covering approximately 1.7%. This material consisted of peripheral blood, taken 28 days after the second dose of the MenACWY control vaccine. The receptor set was obtained from an adult who received the MenACWY meningococcal vaccine as a control.

This chain uses TRBV5-1 with TRBJ2-1; either TRBD1 or TRBD2 may supply D (5 bases each). CDR1 is SGHRS, CDR2 YFSETQ, per germline. This CDR3 has 13 amino acids. Trimming took 3 bases from V and 10 from J, leaving 14 bases between them. CDR3 region: CASSSGPLREQFF. CDR3 nucleotides: TGCGCCAGCAGCTCGGGACCCCTGCGGGAGCAGTTCTTC.

This chain uses TRBV4-2 with TRBJ2-7; D may be TRBD1 (6 bases). The CDR3 contains 13 residues. Per germline, CDR1 LGHNA and CDR2 YNFKEQ. V was pared by 8 bases and J by 1 base, with 12 bases between. The CDR3 spells CASSGQRSYEQYF. The CDR3 DNA sequence: TGTGCCAGCTCGGGACAAAGGTCCTACGAGCAGTACTTC.

The CDR3 sequence is CASSLGARGPYEQYF. Here the CDR3 DNA reads TGTGCCAGCAGCTTAGGCGCCAGGGGGCCTTACGAGCAGTACTTC. The chain employs TRBV11-1 and TRBJ2-7; 8 positions agree with TRBD1. Germline trimming cut 1 base from V and 4 bases from J; bases unmatched to any gene: 6. The CDR3 extends over 15 amino acids. The V gene's germline CDR1 is SGHAT and CDR2 FQDESV (reference sequence).

This chain uses TRBV7-6 with TRBJ1-5; 9 bases fit TRBD1. Germline assignment: CDR1 SGHVS and CDR2 FNYEAQ. The CDR3 is made up of 18 amino acids. The J segment lost 7 bases and the V segment lost 5 bases, leaving 18 bases of the junction unmatched. This CDR3 reads CASSLLPGTGLSGQPQHF. CDR3 nucleotides: TGTGCCAGCAGCCTCCTACCCGGGACAGGGCTCTCCGGGCAGCCCCAGCATTTT.

The chain combines TRBV18 with TRBJ2-2; 9 nucleotides align to TRBD1. From germline, CDR1 is KGHSH and CDR2 LQKENI. V was pared by 5 bases and J by 3 bases, with 7 bases of the junction left unmatched. The CDR3 is 16 amino acids. The CDR3: CASSGLNRGHTGELFF. CDR3 coding DNA: TGTGCCAGCTCAGGTCTCAACAGGGGGCACACCGGGGAGCTGTTTTTT.

This clone appeared a few times. This chain uses TRBV7-2 with TRBJ2-7; D unclear. The CDR3 sequence is 14 residues long. Trimming left V 1 base short and J 1 base short, with 8 bases between. CDR1 and CDR2 (germline): SGHTA, FQGNSA. This CDR3 reads CASSLGTLSYEQYF. In nucleotides, the CDR3 is TGTGCCAGCAGCTTAGGGACCCTATCCTACGAGCAGTACTTC.

On this clone: Within the sample, other DNA sequences also encode this same CDR3. The genes are TRBV18 and TRBJ1-2; tentatively, D is TRBD1 (5 bases). The CDR3 covers 14 residues. Trimming stripped 6 bases from V and 0 bases from J, with 11 bases between. In germline, CDR1 is KGHSH, CDR2 LQKENI. The CDR3: CASSPGGANYGYTF. CDR3 nucleotide sequence: TGTGCCAGCTCGCCTGGGGGGGCTAACTATGGCTACACCTTC.

The chain recombines TRBV5-6 with TRBJ2-3; D is possibly TRBD2 (5 bases). The CDR3 is made up of 14 amino acids. The V gene lost 3 bases and the J gene lost 7 bases, with 15 bases spanning the gap. From germline, CDR1 is SGHDT and CDR2 YYEEEE. CDR3 amino acids: CASSWVGEPYTQYF. The CDR3 DNA reads as TGTGCCAGCAGCTGGGTCGGGGAGCCCTATACGCAGTATTTT. Together with reference TRBV5-6 and TRBJ2-3, the CDR3 gives the full variable domain: DAGVTQSPTHLIKTRGQQVTLRCSPKSGHDTVSWYQQALGQGPQFIFQYYEEEERQRGNFPDRFSGHQFPNYSSELNVNALLLGDSALYLCASSWVGEPYTQYFGPGTRLTVL.

V is TRBV5-1 and J is TRBJ2-2, with D maybe TRBD2 (5 bases). V was shortened by 5 bases and J by 8 bases, with 13 bases between the two germline ends. The CDR3 runs 13 residues. The germline V gene encodes CDR1 SGHRS and CDR2 YFSETQ. The CDR3: CASSPGVAGELFF. The CDR3, as DNA: TGCGCCAGCAGTCCCGGGGTGGCTGGGGAGCTGTTTTTT.

The V gene is TRBV11-2, the J gene TRBJ1-1; D call uncertain. Trimming left V 5 bases short and J 0 bases short, with 7 bases between. The CDR3 length is 13 residues. CDR1 SGHAT and CDR2 FQNNGV come from the germline V gene. CDR3 DNA: TGTGCCAGCAGCGAAGAGATGAACACTGAAGCTTTCTTT. Translated, it gives CASSEEMNTEAFF.

In this sample, this clone turned up once. The chain couples TRBV19 to TRBJ1-3, with TRBD1 matching 8 bases. Germline V gene sequence: CDR1 LNHDA, CDR2 SQIVND (reference sequence). The ends lost 3 bases at V and 4 bases at J; junction bases unmatched: 14. The CDR3 sequence is 18 residues long. The CDR3 DNA is TGTGCCAGTAGTATGAGTCCCACCGGACAGGGATCAGGAAACACCATATATTTT. It yields the protein CASSMSPTGQGSGNTIYF.

V gene TRBV30 combines with J gene TRBJ1-2; no reliable D call. CDR1 and CDR2 from the germline V gene are GTSNPN and SVGIG (reference sequence). V dropped 4 bases and J dropped 8 bases, with 14 bases sitting between them. CDR3 length: 12 residues. Here the CDR3 DNA reads TGTGCCTGGACCAAAGCGGGGATCGGCTACACCTTC. Protein product: CAWTKAGIGYTF.

The gene calls are TRBV2 and TRBJ1-2; D gene uncertain. CDR1 is SNHLY and CDR2 is FYNNEI in the germline V gene. V lost 3 bases and J lost 6, with 11 bases in between. This CDR3 has 13 residues. The CDR3 DNA sequence: TGTGCCAGCAGTGATACGGGTCAAGATGGCTACACCTTC. The encoded protein is CASSDTGQDGYTF.

The chain is built from TRBV2 and TRBJ1-6; D is unclear. The CDR3 contains 14 residues. From germline, CDR1 is SNHLY and CDR2 FYNNEI. V lost 3 bases to trimming and J lost 7 bases, with 10 bases between them. The CDR3 DNA is TGTGCCAGCAGTGATGGGGTGGGGAATTCACCCCTCCACTTT. The encoded protein is CASSDGVGNSPLHF.

This chain uses TRBV29-1 with TRBJ2-5, with D possibly matching TRBD1 (6 bases). This CDR3 is built from 14 residues. The V and J ends lost 4 bases and 1 base respectively, with 13 bases between them. The germline V gene encodes CDR1 SQVTM and CDR2 ANQGSEA. This CDR3 reads CSVGGPGVQETQYF. Here the CDR3 DNA reads TGCAGCGTTGGGGGGCCAGGAGTCCAAGAGACCCAGTACTTC. The entire variable domain, with the rest obtained from reference TRBV29-1 and TRBJ2-5, is as follows: SAVISQKPSRDICQRGTSLTIQCQVDSQVTMMFWYRQQPGQSLTLIATANQGSEATYESGFVIDKFPISRPNLTFSTLTVSNMSPEDSSIYLCSVGGPGVQETQYFGPGTRLLVL.

The chain uses TRBV10-3 and TRBJ2-1; perhaps TRBD1 as D (5 bases). The CDR3 length is 18 residues. V was trimmed by 2 bases and J by 4 bases, leaving 21 bases between them. Germline CDR1 is ENHRY and CDR2 is SYGVKD. CDR3 sequence reads: CAISETQIRGARYNEQFF. DNA for the CDR3: TGTGCCATCAGTGAGACCCAAATTAGGGGCGCGAGGTACAATGAGCAGTTCTTC.

This clone was detected only once. The chain uses TRBV9 and TRBJ2-7; D is perhaps TRBD2 (6 bases). The CDR3 contains 14 residues. V lost 0 bases and J lost 6, with 13 bases in between. In germline, CDR1 is SGDLS, CDR2 YYNGEE. Here the CDR3 DNA reads TGTGCCAGCAGCGTAGAAGGCGGGGCGGGCGAGCAGTACTTC. It yields the protein CASSVEGGAGEQYF.

This chain uses TRBV9 with TRBJ1-3; no clear D gene. The ends were cut back, 0 bases at V and 0 bases at J, with 10 bases in the middle. CDR1 is SGDLS, CDR2 YYNGEE, per germline. This CDR3 contains 16 residues. The CDR3 here is CASSVEGGTSGNTIYF. The CDR3 bases are TGTGCCAGCAGCGTAGAAGGAGGAACCTCTGGAAACACCATATATTTT.

The CDR3 region is CASSSGDSPLHF. CDR3 nucleotide sequence: TGTGCCAGCAGTTCGGGAGATTCACCCCTCCACTTT. The V gene is TRBV6-5, the J gene TRBJ1-6; D remains unclear. This CDR3 contains 12 residues. CDR1 and CDR2 (germline): MNHEY, SVGAGI. Trimming removed 4 bases from V and 8 bases from J, with 6 bases in between.

Regarding this clone: One end of the junction varies from germline; a read error may be responsible. The rearrangement links TRBV7-7 to TRBJ2-7; 7 bases line up with TRBD2. Germline CDR1 reads SSHAT; CDR2 reads FNYEAQ (reference sequence). The length of the CDR3 is 16 residues. This CDR3 is CASSPLLAESSYEQYF. The CDR3 nucleotides read TGTGCTAGCAGTCCTCTCCTAGCGGAAAGCTCCTACGAGCAGTACTTC.